The source of this T cell receptor beta chain is a study of identical twins. Comment on this clonotype: Its antigen is not identified.

TCRdb reanalysed the 5' RACE reads using MiXCR and keeps one entry per CDR3 protein. The profile shows fewer than 250,000 distinct CDR3 sequences, about 7% of them singletons. General study results and limits: Sequences that were out-of-frame, alpha and twin-shared displayed an excess of low generation probability. Potential partial confounding of zero-insertion analyses by invariant MAIT and iNKT cells was noted. Rather than following the same donors, the conclusions depended on cross-sectional statistical analysis.

Trimming removed 1 base from V and 0 bases from J, with 13 bases in between. The CDR3 consists of 18 residues. Germline CDR1 reads MGHDK; CDR2 reads SYGVNS. These data were also reused for a study on yellow fever vaccine responses in identical twins.

Sequencing input: memory (CD45RO+) T cells sorted from blood. This receptor was identified in a woman between 18 and 29 years old in good health. This rearrangement joins TRBV25-1 to TRBJ2-6, with D perhaps matching TRBD1 or TRBD2 (6 bases each). Here the CDR3 reads CASSEFGGHDSGANVLTF. As DNA, the CDR3 is TGTGCCAGCAGTGAATTCGGGGGACACGACTCTGGGGCCAACGTCCTGACTTTC.